These 14 T cell receptor beta chains originate from one sample sequenced in a study of CD8+CD57+ T cells in acquired aplastic anemia. TCR beta VDJ and CDR3 profiling used genomic DNA as template. TCRdb passed the reads through MiXCR, listing each CDR3 protein once. The repertoire holds over 150,000 distinct CDR3 sequences, with roughly 45% as singletons. The sample taken for sequencing was sorted CD4+, CD8+, or CD8+CD57+ T cells (not recorded which) from PBMCs. The receptors stem from a human donor in good health.

The rearrangement uses TRBV2 and TRBJ2-7; 7 bases map to TRBD1. This CDR3 is 12 amino acids long. Germline V CDR1 and CDR2: SNHLY, FYNNEI. After removal of 6 bases from V and 3 bases from J, the junction contained 2 bases not matched to a gene. This CDR3 reads CASRRDSYEQYF. The DNA for the CDR3 is TGTGCCAGCAGAAGGGACAGCTACGAGCAGTACTTC.

V gene TRBV7-3 combines with J gene TRBJ2-1, with 12 bases matching TRBD1. Germline V gives CDR1 SGHTA, CDR2 FQGTGA. With 11 bases clipped from V and 7 bases from J, the junction kept 15 bases outside the gene matches. The CDR3 has 16 amino acids. The CDR3 sequence is CASILAGQGAQNEQFF. CDR3 DNA: TGTGCCTCCATCCTGGCGGGACAGGGGGCGCAAAATGAGCAGTTCTTC.

This clonotype was observed a few times. This chain uses TRBV2 with TRBJ1-4, with D unresolved. V was pared by 10 bases and J by 8 bases, with 17 bases between. Germline CDR1 reads SNHLY; CDR2 reads FYNNEI. The length of the CDR3 is 13 residues. CDR3 nucleotides: TGTGCCACCAGATCCCGTTTCCGGGAAAAACTGTTTTTT. This gives the protein CATRSRFREKLFF.

V gene TRBV30 combines with J gene TRBJ1-5; D not resolved. CDR1 and CDR2 (germline): GTSNPN, SVGIG (reference sequence). Trimming took 5 bases from V and 3 from J, leaving 11 bases between them. The CDR3 is 13 amino acids. CDR3 nucleotide sequence: TGTGCCTGGGCCGGAAGCCTCAATCAGCCCCAGCATTTT. It translates to CAWAGSLNQPQHF.

This clonotype was seen at least ten times. The chain is built from TRBV20-1 and TRBJ1-1; D call uncertain. The V gene's germline CDR1 is DFQATT and CDR2 SNEGSKA (reference sequence). The length of the CDR3 is 11 residues. Trimming shortened V by 3 bases and J by 1 base, and 3 bases separated the two germline ends. The CDR3 region is CSASPNTEAFF. The CDR3 DNA reads as TGCAGTGCTAGTCCGAACACTGAAGCTTTCTTT.

V gene TRBV29-1 combines with J gene TRBJ2-7; 9 positions agree with TRBD2. The CDR3 is made up of 15 amino acids. Trimming cost V 6 bases and J 0 bases; bases outside gene matches: 9. The germline V gene encodes CDR1 SQVTM and CDR2 ANQGSEA. CDR3 region: CSVTLRLADSYEQYF. The CDR3 DNA reads TGCAGCGTCACGCTGCGACTAGCGGACTCCTACGAGCAGTACTTC.

This clonotype was detected many times. This sequence joins TRBV5-1 and TRBJ1-5; 7 nucleotides match TRBD1. Losses at the gene ends were 4 bases for V and 2 bases for J; bases not matched to a gene: 6. CDR1 is SGHRS and CDR2 is YFSETQ in the germline V gene. The CDR3 consists of 15 residues. The CDR3 sequence: CASSQTGLGNQPQHF. DNA for the CDR3: TGCGCCAGCAGCCAGACAGGGTTAGGCAATCAGCCCCAGCATTTT.

J is TRBJ1-1 and V is TRBV29-1; TRBD1 is a possible D gene (5 bases). The CDR3 contains 13 residues. With 4 bases removed from V and 0 bases from J, the gap between germline ends came to 9 bases. CDR1 is SQVTM, CDR2 ANQGSEA, per germline. The CDR3 region has the DNA TGCAGCGTTGCGTGGACACTGAACACTGAAGCTTTCTTT. Its protein is CSVAWTLNTEAFF.

This clonotype occurred many times. The chain combines TRBV11-3 with TRBJ2-2; no definite D call. The V gene lost 5 bases and the J gene lost 1 base, with 5 bases spanning the gap. Germline CDR1 SGHNT, CDR2 YENEEA. This CDR3 is 13 amino acids long. DNA of the CDR3: TGTGCCAGCAGCGGAATGAACACCGGGGAGCTGTTTTTT. Its translation: CASSGMNTGELFF.

The CDR3 DNA reads as TGTGCCAGCAGCCGGACAGGGGCACGCGGCTACACCTTC. Amino acid sequence: CASSRTGARGYTF. This sequence joins TRBV27 and TRBJ1-2, with 9 bases identical to TRBD1. The CDR3 contains 13 residues. The germline CDR1 and CDR2 sequences are MNHEY and SMNVEV (reference sequence). Trimming cost V 6 bases and J 8 bases; bases outside gene matches: 7.

On this clonotype: A much larger clone sits a single nucleotide away, making a read error possible. The chain uses TRBV6-1 and TRBJ1-2; D not resolved. This CDR3 has 15 amino acids. Germline assignment: CDR1 MNHNS and CDR2 SASEGT. V was cut by 6 bases and J by 7 bases, with 21 bases left in between. The CDR3 loop reads CASRLRSATIGGYTF. The DNA for the CDR3 is TGTGCCAGCAGACTGAGATCCGCGACAATCGGTGGCTACACCTTC.

Ten or more counts support this clonotype. The rearrangement joins TRBV7-9 to TRBJ1-1; 9 bases line up with TRBD1. The germline gives CDR1 SEHNR, CDR2 FQNEAQ (reference sequence). V lost 4 bases to trimming and J lost 7 bases; unmatched junction nucleotides: 13. CDR3 length equals 16 residues. CDR3 loop: CASSSYRGRIPYEAFF. The CDR3, as DNA: TGTGCCAGCAGCTCCTACAGGGGGCGAATCCCCTATGAAGCTTTCTTT.

This clonotype appeared many times. The chain recombines TRBV5-6 with TRBJ1-6; 7 nucleotides match TRBD1. The germline gives CDR1 SGHDT, CDR2 YYEEEE. V lost 2 bases and J lost 7; bases outside the gene matches: 9. This CDR3 region has 16 residues. CDR3 residues: CASSFRRGGSNSPLHF. The DNA for the CDR3 is TGTGCCAGCAGCTTCCGCAGGGGGGGATCGAATTCACCCCTCCACTTT.

About this clonotype: This clone may be a read error of a much larger clone one base away. The final CDR3 position lacks the conserved phenylalanine or tryptophan, pointing to a likely read error. The chain recombines TRBV6-5 with TRBJ2-3, with D unclear. The CDR3 covers 13 residues. The germline V gene encodes CDR1 MNHEY and CDR2 SVGAGI. Trimming cost V 2 bases and J 2 bases, with 5 bases left between them. The CDR3: CASSYEITDTQYS. The CDR3 DNA reads TGTGCCAGCAGTTACGAGATCACAGATACGCAGTATTCT.